These 20 T cell receptor beta chains share one sample of origin, sequenced in a study of cytomegalovirus exposure and HLA in healthy donors. It was with 60 Vbeta and 13 Jbeta primers that the PCR ran. The data were produced by immunoSEQ multiplex PCR, yet TCRdb's version contains in-frame clones alone and is incomplete. The sample comprises over 100,000 clones, more than 60% of which are singletons, and roughly 2% rests with the top ten. The specimen sequenced was PBMCs. The source of these receptors is a woman in her thirties or forties in good health and CMV-seropositive.

V usage is TRBV7-3 and J usage is TRBJ2-3; TRBD1 might be the D (5 bases). The CDR3 totals 14 residues. The ends were cut back, 2 bases at V and 4 bases at J, with 10 bases in the middle. In germline, CDR1 is SGHTA, CDR2 FQGTGA. CDR3 coding DNA: TGTGCCAGCAGCTTAGCAGGGCCCTCAGATACGCAGTATTTT. Its translation: CASSLAGPSDTQYF.

This clone was seen only a few times. J is TRBJ1-2 and V is TRBV18, with D perhaps matching TRBD1 (5 bases). The germline CDR1 and CDR2 sequences are KGHSH and LQKENI. This CDR3 contains 15 residues. Trimming removed 3 bases at V and 4 bases at J, with 15 bases between. CDR3 amino acids: CASSPRQGDFYGYTF. The CDR3 DNA reads TGTGCCAGCTCACCTAGGCAGGGTGATTTCTATGGCTACACCTTC.

The rearrangement links TRBV6-5 to TRBJ2-7, with D possibly matching TRBD1 (6 bases). The CDR3 is 14 residues long. Germline CDR1 is MNHEY and CDR2 is SVGAGI. V was trimmed by 6 bases and J by 3 bases, leaving 15 bases between them. In nucleotides, the CDR3 is TGTGCCAGCAGGAGGACAGCTTCGAGCTACGAGCAGTACTTC. This codes for CASRRTASSYEQYF.

The chain recombines TRBV7-2 with TRBJ2-7, with TRBD2 as a possible D gene (5 bases). With 5 bases removed from V and 3 bases from J, the gap between germline ends came to 20 bases. The CDR3 totals 16 residues. Germline V gene sequence: CDR1 SGHTA, CDR2 FQGNSA. CDR3 residues: CASSLRQGSFFYEQYF. The CDR3 DNA is TGTGCCAGCAGCCTGCGACAAGGGAGTTTCTTCTACGAGCAGTACTTC.

V is TRBV7-9 and J is TRBJ2-5, with 7 bases aligning to TRBD1. Losses at the gene ends were 5 bases for V and 5 bases for J; bases not matched to a gene: 11. The CDR3 is made up of 15 amino acids. Germline V gives CDR1 SEHNR, CDR2 FQNEAQ (reference sequence). The chain's CDR3 is CASSPPTGEGETQYF. The CDR3 bases are TGTGCCAGCAGCCCCCCCACAGGGGAAGGGGAGACCCAGTACTTC.

This clone has only one observation. V and J are TRBV21-1 and TRBJ1-4. TRBV21-1 has pseudogene status. The CDR3 has 15 residues. This chain's CDR3 is CASCPGGTTNEKLFF. The CDR3 DNA reads TGTGCCAGCTGCCCCGGGGGGACTACTAATGAAAAACTGTTTTTT.

V is TRBV13 and J is TRBJ1-4; 10 nucleotides match TRBD1. Unmatched junction bases numbered 5, after V lost 1 base and J lost 3 bases. Germline CDR1 PRHDT, CDR2 FYEKMQ (reference sequence). This CDR3 comprises 17 residues. The CDR3 DNA is TGTGCCAGCAGCTTAGTGGGACAGGGGTCGGCTAATGAAAAACTGTTTTTT. Translated, it gives CASSLVGQGSANEKLFF.

V gene TRBV27 combines with J gene TRBJ1-2; possibly TRBD1 for D (5 bases). The CDR3 contains 15 residues. Deletions cut 4 bases from V and 2 bases from J, with 14 bases between. Germline V gene sequence: CDR1 MNHEY, CDR2 SMNVEV (reference sequence). The CDR3 bases are TGTGCCAGCAGTTCGGGGGGGGTGGCGAACTATGGCTACACCTTC. This encodes CASSSGGVANYGYTF.

The chain is built from TRBV6-1 and TRBJ1-4; tentatively, D is TRBD1 (5 bases). Germline assignment: CDR1 MNHNS and CDR2 SASEGT. The V gene lost 6 bases and the J gene lost 5 bases, with 10 bases spanning the gap. The CDR3 is 13 amino acids. CDR3 loop: CASRGPTNEKLFF. As DNA, the CDR3 is TGTGCCAGCAGGGGGCCCACAAATGAAAAACTGTTTTTT.

The V and J genes are TRBV6-5 and TRBJ1-3; 8 bases match TRBD1. There are 14 residues in the CDR3. V lost 6 bases and J lost 0; bases outside the gene matches: 1. Per germline, CDR1 MNHEY and CDR2 SVGAGI. CDR3 in DNA: TGTGCCAGCAGAACAGGGGGCTCTGGAAACACCATATATTTT. Translation: CASRTGGSGNTIYF.

The chain combines TRBV7-9 with TRBJ1-1, with a weak D call TRBD1 (5 bases). This CDR3 has 14 residues. Between the trimmed V and J ends, which lost 3 bases and 3 bases, there was a span of 11 bases. Germline V lookup: CDR1 SEHNR, CDR2 FQNEAQ (reference sequence). The chain's CDR3 is CASSFDRLYTEAFF. The CDR3 region has the DNA TGTGCCAGCAGCTTCGACAGATTATACACTGAAGCTTTCTTT.

This clone was seen once. CDR3 coding DNA: TGTGCCAGCAGCCGGGGGACAGGGACCTACAATGAGCAGTTCTTC. Residues: CASSRGTGTYNEQFF. V gene TRBV7-3 combines with J gene TRBJ2-1; 9 nucleotides match TRBD1. J was trimmed by 2 bases and V by 5 bases; bases with no gene match: 4. CDR3 length equals 15 residues. CDR1 is SGHTA, CDR2 FQGTGA, per germline.

The chain joins TRBV27 to TRBJ1-5; no clear D. Germline CDR1 MNHEY, CDR2 SMNVEV (reference sequence). This CDR3 comprises 14 residues. The ends were cut back, 5 bases at V and 4 bases at J, with 12 bases in the middle. The CDR3, as DNA: TGTGCCAGCAGTCCTAAAAGCGCTAATCAGCCCCAGCATTTT. Its translation: CASSPKSANQPQHF.

This chain uses TRBV5-4 with TRBJ2-5; 7 nucleotides match TRBD2. Germline V gene sequence: CDR1 SGHNT, CDR2 YYREEE (reference sequence). This CDR3 contains 15 residues. V was pared by 0 bases and J by 5 bases, with 7 bases of the junction left unmatched. CDR3 protein: CASSLVGGSRETQYF. CDR3 DNA sequence: TGTGCCAGCAGCTTGGTCGGCGGGAGCAGGGAGACCCAGTACTTC. Based on the CDR3 plus reference TRBV5-4 and TRBJ2-5, the full variable domain is ETGVTQSPTHLIKTRGQQVTLRCSSQSGHNTVSWYQQALGQGPQFIFQYYREEENGRGNFPPRFSGLQFPNYSSELNVNALELDDSALYLCASSLVGGSRETQYFGPGTRLLVL.

This chain joins TRBV6-1 and TRBJ2-3, with 8 bases matching TRBD2. Germline loops: CDR1 MNHNS, CDR2 SASEGT. Trimming removed 4 bases from V and 0 bases from J; junction bases left unmatched: 3. The CDR3 totals 15 residues. In nucleotides, the CDR3 is TGTGCCAGCAGTGTCGGGGGGGTTAGCACAGATACGCAGTATTTT. Its translation is CASSVGGVSTDTQYF.

This chain uses TRBV5-6 with TRBJ1-2, with a tentative D call TRBD1 (6 bases). CDR1 is SGHDT and CDR2 is YYEEEE in the germline V gene. V gave up 4 bases and J gave up 10 bases, with 11 bases separating them. This CDR3 has 11 residues. CDR3 region: CASSQTGFYTF. The DNA for the CDR3 is TGTGCCAGCAGCCAAACAGGGTTCTACACCTTC.

This clone was observed a few times. Mismatch with germline at one junction end may stem from a read error. The chain links TRBV30 to TRBJ1-1; 7 bases align to TRBD1. The germline V gene encodes CDR1 GTSNPN and CDR2 SVGIG (reference sequence). The CDR3 is 12 residues long. The CDR3 loop is CAWSTPTGRWHF. CDR3 DNA sequence: TGTGCCTGGAGTACGCCGACAGGGCGTTGGCATTTT.

The chain combines TRBV9 with TRBJ1-1; D gene uncertain. Deletions cut 4 bases from V and 4 bases from J, with 14 bases between. Per germline, CDR1 SGDLS and CDR2 YYNGEE. There are 14 residues in the CDR3. The CDR3 loop reads CASSLRSGGTEAFF. The CDR3, as DNA: TGTGCCAGCAGCTTAAGATCGGGAGGCACTGAAGCTTTCTTT.

This chain connects TRBV9 to TRBJ1-2; TRBD1 might be the D (6 bases). The germline V gene encodes CDR1 SGDLS and CDR2 YYNGEE. This CDR3 comprises 13 residues. With 4 bases removed from V and 6 bases from J, the gap between germline ends came to 13 bases. The CDR3 region is CASSPEGEHGYTF. In DNA form, the CDR3 reads TGTGCCAGCAGCCCCGAGGGGGAGCATGGCTACACCTTC.

The chain is built from TRBV6-5 and TRBJ2-1; a weak D match, TRBD2 (5 bases). This CDR3 comprises 15 residues. The V end lost 0 bases, the J end lost 3 bases, and 9 bases lay between the germline ends. Germline loops: CDR1 MNHEY, CDR2 SVGAGI. For the CDR3, the DNA is TGTGCCAGCAGTTACTCCCGACGGGGCTACAATGAGCAGTTCTTC. Translated, it gives CASSYSRRGYNEQFF.